This T cell receptor beta chain was documented in a study of cytomegalovirus exposure and HLA in healthy donors. The length of the CDR3 is 15 residues. Germline V gives CDR1 LNHDA, CDR2 SQIVND (reference sequence). V shed 3 bases, J shed 2 bases, and the junction held 2 bases outside the gene matches. This clone was recorded a few times. PCR used 60 Vbeta primers and 13 Jbeta primers. Clones were sequenced by immunoSEQ multiplex PCR, and TCRdb holds only the in-frame ones, with some missing. This table has hundreds of thousands of clones, about 72% appearing once. The receptor's source is a male donor in good health and CMV-seronegative. The J gene is TRBJ2-7, the V gene TRBV19; 12 positions agree with TRBD1. Sequenced input: PBMCs. CDR3 coding DNA: TGTGCCAGTAGTATGGGGACAGGGGGCACCTACGAGCAGTACTTC. The encoded protein is CASSMGTGGTYEQYF. Complete variable domain (other parts from reference TRBV19 and TRBJ2-7): DGGITQSPKYLFRKEGQNVTLSCEQNLNHDAMYWYRQDPGQGLRLIYYSQIVNDFQKGDIAEGYSVSREKKESFPLTVTSAQKNPTAFYLCASSMGTGGTYEQYFGPGTRLTVT.